The entry that follows covers one TCR beta chain sequence. Cohort 3 donors were reported recovered after two negative PCRs, clearance, or symptom resolution. This entry belongs to a study of blood T cell repertoires in COVID-19. Turning to the study itself: The United States, Italy and Spain supplied acute and convalescent COVID-19 samples.

The protocol was immunoSEQ multiplex PCR, while the TCRdb copy is restricted to in-frame clones and leaves out a portion. This table holds approximately 200,000 clones, 80% to 90% found once. Losses at the gene ends were 0 bases for V and 1 base for J; bases not matched to a gene: 1. The V gene's germline CDR1 is SGHRS and CDR2 YFSETQ. CDR3 length: 15 amino acids. What was sequenced was PBMCs or T cells enriched from blood (not recorded which). The chain combines TRBV5-1 with TRBJ2-1, with TRBD2 identical over 7 bases. The sequence was collected from a man younger than 45 who had recovered from COVID-19. The CDR3 coding sequence is TGCGCCAGCAGCTTGGAGCGGGGTTCCTACAATGAGCAGTTCTTC. Translation gives CASSLERGSYNEQFF.